Reported below is one T cell receptor (beta chain). Its antigen is not known. This sample is drawn from a study of radiotherapy plus CTLA-4 blockade in lung cancer. The CDR3 is made up of 13 amino acids. Trimming removed 7 bases from V and 6 bases from J; junction bases left unmatched: 5. Per the germline V gene, CDR1 is MNHNS and CDR2 is SASEGT. Patients in the study, people with chemo-refractory metastatic non-small-cell lung cancer, received focal radiation plus ipilimumab CTLA-4 blockade. Sequenced by immunoSEQ multiplex PCR; TCRdb stores in-frame clones only, minus some. Among tens of thousands of clones listed, 65% to 85% were seen once. Overall study results and limits: After radiotherapy and ipilimumab, tumor-derived clones expanded in peripheral blood.

The clonotype comes from a human donor with non-small cell lung cancer who had stable disease on radiotherapy plus ipilimumab. Specimen: peripheral blood, collected from a patient treated with radiotherapy plus ipilimumab. J is TRBJ2-5 and V is TRBV6-1, with TRBD1 matching 10 bases. The CDR3 DNA is TGTGCCAGCATTTGGACAGGGGGGAAGACCCAGTACTTC. It translates to CASIWTGGKTQYF.